Below, 27 T cell receptor beta chains from the same sample are listed, as sequenced in a study of T cell changes during pregnancy in multiple sclerosis. Sequencing used immunoSEQ multiplex PCR; TCRdb keeps in-frame clones, though not all of them. The sample has some 40,000 clones; more than 85% are singletons. Material: CD8+ T cells from peripheral blood mononuclear cells, obtained in the third trimester of pregnancy. The receptors derive from a female donor with multiple sclerosis, enrolled in a pregnancy study.

The V call is TRBV5-1, the J call TRBJ1-1; 9 bases are a match to TRBD1. The V and J ends lost 4 bases and 7 bases, in that order; junction bases with no gene match: 8. The V gene's germline CDR1 is SGHRS and CDR2 YFSETQ. This CDR3 has 14 amino acids. In nucleotides, the CDR3 is TGCGCCAGCAGCCTGGGACAGGGTGTTGATGAAGCTTTCTTT. It yields the protein CASSLGQGVDEAFF.

A single count supports this clone. This chain uses TRBV5-6 with TRBJ2-2, with TRBD1 as a possible D gene (6 bases). Per the germline V gene, CDR1 is SGHDT and CDR2 is YYEEEE. The CDR3 contains 15 residues. V lost 4 bases, J lost 0 bases, and 10 bases lay in between. CDR3 sequence (DNA): TGTGCCAGCAGCCCGGACAGCACGAACACCGGGGAGCTGTTTTTT. The encoded protein is CASSPDSTNTGELFF.

The rearrangement uses TRBV9 and TRBJ2-7; TRBD2 is a possible D gene (7 bases). V was clipped by 2 bases and J by 1 base, with 13 bases between them. Germline values: CDR1 SGDLS, CDR2 YYNGEE. The CDR3 sequence is 15 residues long. In DNA, the CDR3 is TGTGCCAGCAGCGTTGGGGGGGCTGGTTCCTACGAGCAGTACTTC. The encoded protein is CASSVGGAGSYEQYF. Combining the CDR3 with reference TRBV9 and TRBJ2-7 gives the whole variable domain DSGVTQTPKHLITATGQRVTLRCSPRSGDLSVYWYQQSLDQGLQFLIQYYNGEERAKGNILERFSAQQFPDLHSELNLSSLELGDSALYFCASSVGGAGSYEQYFGPGTRLTVT.

This sequence joins TRBV13 and TRBJ1-1; D is ambiguous. CDR1 and CDR2 from the germline V gene are PRHDT and FYEKMQ (reference sequence). V lost 5 bases and J lost 7, with 14 bases in between. The CDR3 sequence is 13 residues long. CDR3 sequence (DNA): TGTGCCAGCAGCCCGCTCGGAGGTAATGAAGCTTTCTTT. Translation: CASSPLGGNEAFF.

Of note for this clone: Compared with germline, one end of the junction differs, possibly owing to a read error. Other DNA sequences in the same sample also yield this CDR3. The genes are TRBV6-5 and TRBJ2-1; 13 bases align to TRBD2. The CDR3 runs to 15 residues. Germline V gene sequence: CDR1 MNHEY, CDR2 SVGAGI. The CDR3 reads CASRLAGGPRNEQFF. For the CDR3, the DNA is TGTGCCAGCAGACTAGCGGGGGGGCCTAGAAATGAGCAATTCTTC.

The chain joins TRBV6-5 to TRBJ2-7; a possible D gene is TRBD1 (6 bases). V was clipped by 8 bases and J by 5 bases, with 13 bases between them. Germline CDR1 and CDR2: MNHEY and SVGAGI. CDR3 length: 12 residues. CDR3 amino acids: CASALTGHEQYF. The CDR3 bases are TGTGCCAGCGCCTTGACAGGCCACGAGCAGTACTTC.

This chain uses TRBV5-5 with TRBJ2-7; D ambiguous. Per germline, CDR1 SGHKS and CDR2 YYEKEE (reference sequence). The germline V and J ends were trimmed by 8 bases and 2 bases, with 14 bases remaining between them. The length of the CDR3 is 13 residues. The CDR3 loop reads CASTPAVTYEQYF. The CDR3 nucleotides are TGTGCCAGTACCCCGGCGGTGACCTACGAGCAGTACTTC.

This chain uses TRBV7-8 with TRBJ2-7; TRBD1 is a possible D gene (5 bases). Looked up from germline, CDR1 is SGHVS and CDR2 is FQNEAQ. The ends were cut back, 0 bases at V and 6 bases at J, with 9 bases in the middle. This CDR3 is built from 13 residues. The chain's CDR3 is CASSLANRPEQYF. The CDR3 region has the DNA TGTGCCAGCAGCTTAGCGAACAGGCCCGAGCAGTACTTC. Drawing the rest from reference TRBV7-8 and TRBJ2-7, the complete variable domain is GAGVSQSPRYKVAKRGQDVALRCDPISGHVSLFWYQQALGQGPEFLTYFQNEAQLDKSGLPSDRFFAERPEGSVSTLKIQRTQQEDSAVYLCASSLANRPEQYFGPGTRLTVT.

The chain uses TRBV11-1 and TRBJ2-2; 7 nucleotides agree with TRBD2. The CDR3 consists of 15 residues. Per germline, CDR1 SGHAT and CDR2 FQDESV (reference sequence). V dropped 1 base and J dropped 1; count of bases not matched to a gene: 0. For the CDR3, the DNA is TGTGCCAGCAGCTTAGTAGCGGGGAACACCGGGGAGCTGTTTTTT. It translates to CASSLVAGNTGELFF.

This chain joins TRBV4-1 and TRBJ2-1, with 8 bases lining up with TRBD1. In germline, CDR1 is MGHRA, CDR2 YSYEKL. The CDR3 has 14 residues. V gave up 2 bases and J gave up 7 bases; unmatched junction bases: 4. CDR3 sequence: CASSQLWTGNEQFF. In DNA form, the CDR3 reads TGCGCCAGCAGCCAACTATGGACAGGGAATGAGCAGTTCTTC.

The V and J genes are TRBV13 and TRBJ2-5, with D possibly being TRBD2 (5 bases). The CDR3 is 15 residues long. Germline V gene lookup returns CDR1 PRHDT and CDR2 FYEKMQ (reference sequence). V was cut by 5 bases and J by 5 bases, with 18 bases left in between. Written as DNA, the CDR3 is TGTGCCAGCAGCCCCCGGGGTTGGGGAGCGGAGACCCAGTACTTC. It codes for CASSPRGWGAETQYF. The full variable domain, with the rest looked up from reference TRBV13 and TRBJ2-5, is AAGVIQSPRHLIKEKRETATLKCYPIPRHDTVYWYQQGPGQDPQFLISFYEKMQSDKGSIPDRFSAQQFSDYHSELNMSSLELGDSALYFCASSPRGWGAETQYFGPGTRLLVL.

The chain joins TRBV10-2 to TRBJ1-2, with a possible D match to TRBD1 (5 bases). CDR3 length equals 15 residues. Trimming took 3 bases from V and 3 from J, leaving 14 bases between them. The germline V gene encodes CDR1 WSHSY and CDR2 SAAADI. The CDR3 spells CASSETVDRYYGYTF. CDR3 DNA: TGCGCCAGCAGTGAAACCGTTGACAGATACTATGGCTACACCTTC.

The rearrangement joins TRBV19 to TRBJ1-6, with 7 bases lining up with TRBD1. CDR3 size: 15 residues. Germline loops: CDR1 LNHDA, CDR2 SQIVND (reference sequence). Unmatched junction bases numbered 10, after V lost 4 bases and J lost 10 bases. The CDR3: CASSTVTGMLSPLHF. DNA for the CDR3: TGTGCCAGTAGTACCGTGACAGGGATGTTGTCACCCCTCCACTTT.

This clone has a single count. The chain couples TRBV9 to TRBJ2-1, with 12 bases aligning to TRBD2. CDR1 is SGDLS, CDR2 YYNGEE, per germline. The V gene end was trimmed by 3 bases and the J gene end by 0 bases; junction bases not matched to a gene: 13. The CDR3 loop spans 20 amino acids. CDR3 DNA: TGTGCCAGCAGCGCAGGGGGACTAGCGGGCCCTGGGAGCTCCTACAATGAGCAGTTCTTC. Translation: CASSAGGLAGPGSSYNEQFF.

J is TRBJ1-1 and V is TRBV5-4, with no clear D. V was pared by 2 bases and J by 0 bases, with 5 bases between. Germline loops: CDR1 SGHNT, CDR2 YYREEE (reference sequence). The CDR3 sequence is 13 residues long. The CDR3 loop is CASSLSLNTEAFF. CDR3 DNA sequence: TGTGCCAGCAGCTTATCCTTGAACACTGAAGCTTTCTTT. The full variable domain, with the rest looked up from reference TRBV5-4 and TRBJ1-1, is ETGVTQSPTHLIKTRGQQVTLRCSSQSGHNTVSWYQQALGQGPQFIFQYYREEENGRGNFPPRFSGLQFPNYSSELNVNALELDDSALYLCASSLSLNTEAFFGQGTRLTVV.

The CDR3 region is CASSLVRGKGEQYF. CDR3 in DNA: TGTGCCAGCAGCTTAGTTCGGGGGAAGGGCGAGCAGTACTTC. The chain uses TRBV7-9 and TRBJ2-7; perhaps TRBD2 as D (6 bases). CDR1 is SEHNR, CDR2 FQNEAQ, per germline (reference sequence). This CDR3 contains 14 residues. With 1 base removed from V and 6 bases from J, the gap between germline ends came to 13 bases.

The V call is TRBV15, the J call TRBJ2-2; the D gene is possibly TRBD1 (6 bases). CDR1 and CDR2 (germline): LNHNV, YYDKDF (reference sequence). V was cut by 7 bases and J by 0 bases, with 12 bases left in between. This CDR3 region has 15 residues. In DNA form, the CDR3 reads TGTGCCACCACCGAGGACAGTACGAACACCGGGGAGCTGTTTTTT. This codes for CATTEDSTNTGELFF.

The V and J genes are TRBV7-3 and TRBJ1-1; D is possibly TRBD1 (5 bases). The germline gives CDR1 SGHTA, CDR2 FQGTGA. The germline V and J ends were trimmed by 1 base and 4 bases, with 7 bases remaining between them. The CDR3 contains 13 residues. The DNA of the CDR3 is TGTGCCAGCAGCTTAATGGGGGGCACTGAAGCTTTCTTT. It codes for CASSLMGGTEAFF.

V gene TRBV7-6 combines with J gene TRBJ2-3; D ambiguous. The CDR3 is made up of 15 amino acids. V lost 1 base and J lost 4, with 12 bases in between. Germline assignment: CDR1 SGHVS and CDR2 FNYEAQ. In DNA, the CDR3 is TGTGCCAGCAGCTTAGGAAACGGGTGGGCAGATACGCAGTATTTT. Protein: CASSLGNGWADTQYF.

V is TRBV6-4 and J is TRBJ2-2; D might be TRBD1 (5 bases). The CDR3 loop spans 16 amino acids. Germline V gene lookup returns CDR1 MRHNA and CDR2 SNTAGT. Trimming pared 3 bases from V and 0 bases from J, leaving 11 bases between. DNA of the CDR3: TGTGCCAGCAGTGAATCTAGGGGTTCGAACACCGGGGAGCTGTTTTTT. Translating it yields CASSESRGSNTGELFF.

The rearrangement uses TRBV6-1 and TRBJ2-1; unclear D gene. The CDR3 runs to 14 residues. Between the trimmed V and J ends, which lost 2 bases and 0 bases, there was a span of 5 bases. Germline lookup yields CDR1 MNHNS and CDR2 SASEGT. In nucleotides, the CDR3 is TGTGCCAGCAGTGAATCTAGCTCCTACAATGAGCAGTTCTTC. It codes for CASSESSSYNEQFF.

The J gene is TRBJ1-5, the V gene TRBV27; D remains unclear. The germline gives CDR1 MNHEY, CDR2 SMNVEV (reference sequence). Deletions cut 8 bases from V and 4 bases from J, with 18 bases between. This CDR3 is 15 amino acids long. For the CDR3, the DNA is TGTGCCAGCTGCTCCACCCAAAGTCGGAATCAGCCCCAGCATTTT. This gives the protein CASCSTQSRNQPQHF.

The chain employs TRBV4-1 and TRBJ1-1; D gene unclear. The CDR3 covers 16 residues. Trimming took off 3 bases at V and 3 bases at J, with 17 bases between the two ends. In germline, CDR1 is MGHRA, CDR2 YSYEKL. The CDR3 sequence is CASSQPGGELDTEAFF. The CDR3 coding sequence is TGCGCCAGCAGCCAGCCCGGCGGGGAGTTGGACACTGAAGCTTTCTTT.

The chain is built from TRBV7-6 and TRBJ2-3; D might be TRBD2 (7 bases). CDR1 and CDR2 from the germline V gene are SGHVS and FNYEAQ. This CDR3 is built from 16 residues. V was pared by 5 bases and J by 4 bases, with 19 bases between. CDR3 in DNA: TGTGCCAGCAGCATCCCCCCGAGGGGGGGCCCAGATACGCAGTATTTT. Its translation: CASSIPPRGGPDTQYF. Full variable domain (remainder filled in from reference TRBV7-6 and TRBJ2-3): GAGVSQSPRYKVTKRGQDVALRCDPISGHVSLYWYRQALGQGPEFLTYFNYEAQQDKSGLPNDRFSAERPEGSISTLTIQRTEQRDSAMYRCASSIPPRGGPDTQYFGPGTRLTVL.

This sequence joins TRBV13 and TRBJ2-1, with unresolved D. V was clipped by 5 bases and J by 0 bases, with 14 bases between them. The CDR3 spans 16 residues. CDR1 is PRHDT and CDR2 is FYEKMQ in the germline V gene (reference sequence). CDR3 coding DNA: TGTGCCAGCAGCCGATCTGGCGCAGGCTCCTACAATGAGCAGTTCTTC. Its protein product is CASSRSGAGSYNEQFF.

V and J are TRBV2 and TRBJ2-3; 9 nucleotides agree with TRBD1. Germline V gene lookup returns CDR1 SNHLY and CDR2 FYNNEI. CDR3 size: 16 residues. J was trimmed by 4 bases and V by 6 bases; bases with no gene match: 11. CDR3 region: CASSVPGQGGPDTQYF. The CDR3 DNA sequence: TGTGCCAGCAGCGTCCCGGGACAGGGAGGACCAGATACGCAGTATTTT.

The DNA for the CDR3 is TGTGCCAGCAGTTCTCAGGGTATCGCCGGGGAGCTGTTTTTT. Its translation: CASSSQGIAGELFF. The rearrangement uses TRBV28 and TRBJ2-2; D perhaps matches TRBD1 (5 bases). CDR1 MDHEN and CDR2 SYDVKM come from the germline V gene. This CDR3 region has 14 residues. V was shortened by 4 bases and J by 6 bases, with 12 bases between the two germline ends.